The source of this T cell receptor beta chain is a study of shared clonotypes between healthy human individuals (dated by TCRdb to between 2020 and 2021). In the study overall: A couple of women and a few men aged 18 to 49 years were included in the cohort. For each donor, CD4 naive and CD4 memory were each run on three plates, CD8 naive on two plates, and CD8 memory on one plate. The study deeply sequenced blood TCR repertoires of about 5 healthy adults to estimate repertoire size and the extent of clonotype sharing between individuals. Per donor, leukapheresis produced somewhere between about 0.9 and 9.5 billion PBMCs. Libraries were prepared and TCR repertoires were sequenced by different laboratories using diverse techniques, in order to increase sequencing depth and limit assay-specific biases.

Broader findings and caveats from the paper: Rarefaction of sorted-subset datasets indicated incomplete sequencing despite the large sequencing depth. Based on pairwise subsampling, the degree of clonotype sharing among donors was expected to be affected by sequencing depth. Sharing across several donors was observed for around 4.8% of naive CD4, under 4% of naive CD8, 2% to 2.5% of memory CD4, and less than 0.45% of memory CD8 clonotypes. Larger estimated clonotype richness was generally found for naive subsets than for memory subsets. Clonotypes shared by all four sorted-subset donors showed higher generation probabilities than non-shared clonotypes. Because the study included a small number of donors, the genetic and exposure-history diversity represented was limited. Sampling was restricted to blood, and TCR repertoires in tissues likely differ from the TCR repertoires found in blood.

TCR CDR3 regions were amplified from genomic DNA by multiplex PCR using the deep immunoSEQ assay. Genomic DNA extracted from each cell subset was distributed evenly over all wells of several immunoSEQ 96-well plates, and each plate served as one replicate. For sorted subsets, each replicate PCR was loaded with around 220 ng genomic DNA, equivalent to approximately 33,000 T cell genomes. Purified libraries were quantified with a Qubit 3.0 fluorometer, sized on a Bioanalyzer 2100, and re-quantified with the KAPA Library Quantification kit. A separate single-read 150-cycle Illumina NextSeq 550 flow cell was used to sequence each immunoSEQ 96-well plate. Regarding the original processing steps: Because the immunoSEQ output held only junctional sequences and lacked quality scores, the filtering could not match the filtering applied to full-length reads. Sequences were annotated with PyIR, a Python wrapper for IgBLAST v1.9, using IMGT germline references to assign V/J genes and CDR3. Reads were filtered out if the reads had weak V/J assignments (E-value above 1e-6), no CDR3, stop codons, out-of-frame junctions, or ambiguous translated residues. V3J clonotypes were defined as sequences sharing the same inferred V gene, J gene, and CDR3 amino acid sequence. Percentage overlap between repertoires was calculated by dividing the number of shared unique clonotypes by the size of the smaller repertoire. Repertoire richness was assessed with RTK rarefaction, the Chao1 estimator, and Recon v2.1 estimates of unobserved clonotypes. Generation probabilities were computed with OLGA for all TCRbeta clonotypes obtained by the gDNA method from four donors. The immuneACCESS repertoire file appears here via TCRdb, limited to in-frame rearrangements. These files lack a portion of the clones; in checked studies, under half of the deficit traces to unresolved V genes, and the cause of the others is not known. V, J and clone size reflect that table, while D and trimming were determined from the DNA. This sample has about 2.4 million clones in its table, and approximately 94% of those were observed once. The ten largest clones add up to roughly 0.36% of the sample.

The germline V gene supplies CDR1 MRHNA and CDR2 SNTAGT. From the cysteine through the phenylalanine, the CDR3 covers 13 amino acids. Just the 39-base CDR3 DNA is kept, in frame starting at base 1. V drops 3 bases and J drops 5 bases, leaving 8 bases in between. Donors were healthy HIV-negative adults with no recently reported acute infections or vaccinations. Every donor was a Caucasian adult living in Nashville, Tennessee, USA. CD4+ T cells were enriched through magnetic negative selection, after which naive cells were positively selected on CD45RA and the remaining negative fraction served as the memory subset. Blood was obtained by leukapheresis, after which PBMCs were separated by Ficoll-Histopaque density gradient centrifugation and cryopreserved in liquid nitrogen vapor phase. Purity and quantity of every magnetically sorted T cell population were checked by analytical flow cytometry. Genomic DNA was isolated from every sorted fraction and measured by UV absorbance on a Nanodrop 2000c.

This clone was detected once. It lacks a known antigen. No much larger clonotype is one base removed from it; base qualities were not supplied. Source material: naive CD4+ T cells from PBMCs. Taken with the paper, the label for cell subset or site translates to: CD45RA+ positively selected. The chain was built from TRBV6-4 and TRBJ2-1, with the D gene too uncertain to name. The TCR comes from a man aged 18 to 30 in good health. Some clones in this sample may be carry-over from other donors' samples. The sequence in DNA is TGTGCCAGCAGTGAACACGGAGACAATGAGCAGTTCTTC. It specifies CASSEHGDNEQFF.